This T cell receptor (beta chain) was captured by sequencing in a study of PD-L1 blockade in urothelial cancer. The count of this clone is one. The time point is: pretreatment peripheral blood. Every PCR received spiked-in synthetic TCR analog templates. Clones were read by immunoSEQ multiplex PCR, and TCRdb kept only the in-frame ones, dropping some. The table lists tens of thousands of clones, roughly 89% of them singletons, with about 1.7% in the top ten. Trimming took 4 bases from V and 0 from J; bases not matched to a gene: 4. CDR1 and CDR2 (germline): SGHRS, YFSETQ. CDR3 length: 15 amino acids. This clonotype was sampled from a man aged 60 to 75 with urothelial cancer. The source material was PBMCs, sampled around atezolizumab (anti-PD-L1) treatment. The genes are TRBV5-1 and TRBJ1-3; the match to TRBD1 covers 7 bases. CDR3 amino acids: CASSEGQSSGNTIYF. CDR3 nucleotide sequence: TGCGCCAGCAGCGAGGGACAGAGCTCTGGAAACACCATATATTTT.